This paragraph covers one TCR beta chain sequence. These data are taken from a study of T cell clones after liver transplantation. The method was immunoSEQ multiplex PCR; TCRdb's version includes in-frame clones alone and lacks a portion of them. The table has 93,000 or so clones, about 88% seen once; the top ten hold approximately 2.8%. The sequenced sample was CD4+ T cells from blood, obtained around 44 months after liver transplant. The TCR sequence derives from a human patient who received a liver transplant. The graft donor may account for some of the T cells.

The CDR3 coding sequence is TGTGCCAGCAGCCAAGCCGGGGGGCGGTCCGGGGAGCTGTTTTTT. This gives the protein CASSQAGGRSGELFF. J is TRBJ2-2 and V is TRBV4-2, with D possibly TRBD2 on 7 matching bases. Deletions cut 1 base from V and 6 bases from J, with 12 bases between. This CDR3 is built from 15 residues. Per germline, CDR1 LGHNA and CDR2 YNFKEQ.